These 30 T cell receptor beta chains were all obtained from the same sample, sequenced in a study of blood T cell repertoires in COVID-19. TCRdb's table, derived via immunoSEQ multiplex PCR, lists solely in-frame clones and lacks some. The sample records 150,000 to 200,000 clones, roughly 75% being singletons. What was sequenced was peripheral blood. These receptors all stem from a man in his 70s with active or convalescent COVID-19.

The chain is built from TRBV7-2 and TRBJ1-4, with TRBD1 as a possible D gene (5 bases). The length of the CDR3 is 15 residues. Germline assignment: CDR1 SGHTA and CDR2 FQGNSA. V was trimmed by 4 bases and J by 8 bases, leaving 17 bases between them. The CDR3 spells CASSSLGGTGEKLFF. The CDR3 bases are TGTGCCAGCAGCTCGCTGGGGGGAACGGGGGAAAAACTGTTTTTT.

The rearrangement uses TRBV10-3 and TRBJ1-1, with 8 bases that match TRBD1. Trimming cost V 0 bases and J 3 bases; bases outside gene matches: 3. Looked up from germline, CDR1 is ENHRY and CDR2 is SYGVKD. The CDR3 sequence is 15 residues long. This chain's CDR3 is CAISESDRGYTEAFF. The CDR3 bases are TGTGCCATCAGTGAGTCTGACAGGGGATACACTGAAGCTTTCTTT.

The chain has TRBV7-2 and TRBJ2-2, with 7 bases that match TRBD1. V gave up 5 bases and J gave up 2 bases; unmatched junction bases: 5. The CDR3 contains 15 residues. Looked up from germline, CDR1 is SGHTA and CDR2 is FQGNSA. As DNA, the CDR3 is TGTGCCAGCAGCGAAAGACAGGGTAACACCGGGGAGCTGTTTTTT. Its protein is CASSERQGNTGELFF.

This chain uses TRBV7-2 with TRBJ2-7; perhaps TRBD2 as D (6 bases). Germline CDR1 SGHTA, CDR2 FQGNSA. This CDR3 comprises 15 residues. Deletions cut 5 bases from V and 0 bases from J, with 14 bases between. CDR3 sequence: CASSAGAGPSYEQYF. The CDR3 DNA reads TGTGCCAGCAGCGCTGGGGCGGGGCCCTCCTACGAGCAGTACTTC.

This clone was seen only once. The chain has TRBV7-9 and TRBJ1-4; perhaps TRBD1 as D (5 bases). Trimming took 4 bases from V and 7 from J, leaving 10 bases between them. The CDR3 is 13 residues long. Germline V gene lookup returns CDR1 SEHNR and CDR2 FQNEAQ (reference sequence). CDR3 DNA sequence: TGTGCCAGCAGCTATGTGACAGCTGAAAAACTGTTTTTT. It encodes CASSYVTAEKLFF.

The V call is TRBV5-8, the J call TRBJ1-5, with D unresolved. The CDR3 contains 14 residues. Trimming removed 3 bases at V and 7 bases at J, with 14 bases between. CDR1 is SGHTS and CDR2 is YDEGEE in the germline V gene. As DNA, the CDR3 is TGTGCCAGCAGCTCCCCCGGGAGAGGGCAGCCCCAGCATTTT. Protein sequence: CASSSPGRGQPQHF.

The count of this clone is one. The chain is built from TRBV6-2 or TRBV6-3 and TRBJ2-7, with 13 bases lining up with TRBD2. The germline CDR1 and CDR2 sequences are MNHEY and SVGEGT. J lost 1 base, V lost 5 bases, and 8 bases had no gene match. The CDR3 extends over 17 amino acids. This chain's CDR3 is CASSQTSGGYTSYEQYF. The DNA of the CDR3 is TGTGCCAGCAGTCAGACTAGCGGGGGGTATACGTCCTACGAGCAGTACTTC.

This clone has more than one count but fewer than ten. The chain links TRBV7-2 to TRBJ2-7, with 7 nucleotides matching TRBD2. The CDR3 consists of 14 residues. Germline assignment: CDR1 SGHTA and CDR2 FQGNSA. V lost 2 bases, J lost 3 bases, and 4 bases stayed unmatched. This CDR3 is CASSLLGLDYEQYF. CDR3 nucleotide sequence: TGTGCCAGCAGCTTACTAGGACTAGACTACGAGCAGTACTTC.

The chain uses TRBV19 and TRBJ2-2; no definite D call. Trimming shortened V by 6 bases and J by 6 bases, and 14 bases separated the two germline ends. The CDR3 length is 14 residues. Germline V lookup: CDR1 LNHDA, CDR2 SQIVND (reference sequence). Written as DNA, the CDR3 is TGTGCCAGTAGCCCTAATTTAGGAGCCGGGGAGCTGTTTTTT. Its translation is CASSPNLGAGELFF.

This chain uses TRBV30 with TRBJ1-1; 7 nucleotides agree with TRBD1. Germline V gene data show CDR1 as GTSNPN and CDR2 as SVGIG (reference sequence). This CDR3 spans 16 amino acids. The V and J ends lost 5 bases and 0 bases, in that order; junction bases with no gene match: 12. The CDR3 here is CAWSSDRTGMNTEAFF. CDR3 coding DNA: TGTGCCTGGTCGTCCGATAGGACAGGTATGAACACTGAAGCTTTCTTT.

This chain joins TRBV6-2 or TRBV6-3 and TRBJ2-7, with 8 bases that match TRBD1. This CDR3 has 14 amino acids. The germline CDR1 and CDR2 sequences are MNHEY and SVGEGT. Trimming removed 2 bases from V and 7 bases from J; junction bases left unmatched: 7. CDR3 bases: TGTGCCAGCAGTTACGGGACAGGATATAGTGAGCAGTACTTC. It translates to CASSYGTGYSEQYF.

In its sample, this clone was seen once. The chain couples TRBV6-5 to TRBJ1-5, with a weak D call TRBD1 (5 bases). Trimming cost V 6 bases and J 7 bases, with 19 bases left between them. Germline V lookup: CDR1 MNHEY, CDR2 SVGAGI. The CDR3 is 15 amino acids. CDR3 residues: CASRVNPGLGQPQHF. DNA for the CDR3: TGTGCCAGCAGAGTGAACCCGGGACTGGGCCAGCCCCAGCATTTT.

The chain employs TRBV29-1 and TRBJ2-5; the D gene is possibly TRBD2 (6 bases). Per the germline V gene, CDR1 is SQVTM and CDR2 is ANQGSEA. The V gene lost 3 bases and the J gene lost 2 bases, with 10 bases spanning the gap. This CDR3 has 13 residues. CDR3 sequence: CSVDAGTQETQYF. DNA of the CDR3: TGCAGCGTTGACGCGGGGACTCAAGAGACCCAGTACTTC.

The V call is TRBV5-4, the J call TRBJ2-1; the D gene is possibly TRBD1 (7 bases). V lost 4 bases and J 8 bases, leaving 13 bases between the germline ends. CDR3 length: 13 amino acids. CDR1 and CDR2 from the germline V gene are SGHNT and YYREEE (reference sequence). CDR3 in DNA: TGTGCCAGCAGCCGGGAGCAGGGGGATGAGCAGTTCTTC. Translation: CASSREQGDEQFF.

V is TRBV7-8 and J is TRBJ2-3, with D possibly matching TRBD1 (5 bases). The V and J ends lost 6 bases and 2 bases respectively, with 15 bases between them. Per the germline V gene, CDR1 is SGHVS and CDR2 is FQNEAQ. CDR3 length: 15 residues. The CDR3 sequence: CASSRDRILTDTQYF. CDR3 in DNA: TGTGCCAGCAGTCGCGACAGAATACTCACAGATACGCAGTATTTT.

This clone was detected once. This chain uses TRBV9 with TRBJ2-3; D perhaps matches TRBD1 (5 bases). The CDR3 runs to 16 residues. Germline V lookup: CDR1 SGDLS, CDR2 YYNGEE. V was trimmed by 0 bases and J by 1 base, leaving 12 bases between them. CDR3 region: CASSVGQSPGTDTQYF. CDR3 DNA: TGTGCCAGCAGCGTAGGACAGTCTCCTGGCACAGATACGCAGTATTTT.

The chain carries TRBV4-2 and TRBJ2-3; 13 bases match TRBD2. Germline V CDR1 and CDR2: LGHNA, YNFKEQ. V lost 0 bases, J lost 3 bases, and 9 bases stayed unmatched. The CDR3 totals 19 residues. The CDR3 region has the DNA TGTGCCAGCAGCCAAGATGGGAGACTAGCGGGAGGTTGGACAGATACGCAGTATTTT. Amino acid sequence: CASSQDGRLAGGWTDTQYF.

Of note for this clone: The sample holds other DNA sequences that translate to the same CDR3. The chain uses TRBV4-1 and TRBJ2-3; D perhaps matches TRBD2 (5 bases). Trimming removed 6 bases at V and 7 bases at J, with 20 bases between. The CDR3 spans 15 residues. In germline, CDR1 is MGHRA, CDR2 YSYEKL. CDR3 in DNA: TGCGCCAGCAGTGTAGTTCCAGGAAACGGGAATACGCAGTATTTT. Residues: CASSVVPGNGNTQYF.

This clone was seen ten or more times. The chain joins TRBV5-1 to TRBJ2-2; 16 nucleotides line up with TRBD2. CDR1 SGHRS and CDR2 YFSETQ come from the germline V gene. The CDR3 runs 19 residues. Trimming cost V 4 bases and J 4 bases; bases outside gene matches: 10. Here the CDR3 DNA reads TGCGCCAGCAGCCCTAAGGGACTAGCGGGAGGGCGAGGCACCGGGGAGCTGTTTTTT. Encoded protein: CASSPKGLAGGRGTGELFF.

The chain uses TRBV5-4 and TRBJ2-7; D perhaps matches TRBD2 (6 bases). CDR1 and CDR2 from the germline V gene are SGHNT and YYREEE (reference sequence). V dropped 7 bases and J dropped 6 bases, with 17 bases sitting between them. The CDR3 runs to 13 residues. DNA for the CDR3: TGTGCCAGCGGAGGGCAGGGCGCATCCGAGCAGTACTTC. It is translated as CASGGQGASEQYF.

J is TRBJ1-2 and V is TRBV6-5; D remains unclear. The CDR3 runs to 12 residues. Trimming took 6 bases from V and 8 from J, leaving 13 bases between them. Germline assignment: CDR1 MNHEY and CDR2 SVGAGI. Here the CDR3 reads CASSWESGGYTF. The CDR3 DNA is TGTGCCAGCAGCTGGGAGTCGGGCGGCTACACCTTC.

V and J are TRBV10-1 and TRBJ2-7, with unresolved D. Germline V lookup: CDR1 WNHNN, CDR2 SYGVQD (reference sequence). CDR3 length equals 13 residues. The V end was cut by 4 bases, the J end by 3 bases, with 10 bases between. The CDR3 loop is CASSGPPSYEQYF. The CDR3 DNA reads TGCGCCAGCAGTGGGCCGCCCAGCTACGAGCAGTACTTC.

The J gene is TRBJ2-3, the V gene TRBV27; 8 bases are a match to TRBD2. J was trimmed by 2 bases and V by 7 bases; bases with no gene match: 17. The CDR3 is made up of 18 amino acids. The germline gives CDR1 MNHEY, CDR2 SMNVEV (reference sequence). Written as DNA, the CDR3 is TGTGCCAGCACTCGGAGCTCCATTAGCGGGGCCTACACAGATACGCAGTATTTT. This gives the protein CASTRSSISGAYTDTQYF.

This sequence joins TRBV5-4 and TRBJ1-2; D may be TRBD1 (6 bases). Germline loops: CDR1 SGHNT, CDR2 YYREEE (reference sequence). The germline V and J ends were trimmed by 3 bases and 4 bases, with 16 bases remaining between them. CDR3 length: 15 amino acids. Here the CDR3 DNA reads TGTGCCAGCAGCTCCCCACAGGGTCAGCTCTATGGCTACACCTTC. Translation gives CASSSPQGQLYGYTF.

The V and J genes are TRBV28 and TRBJ1-2; D possibly corresponds to TRBD1 (6 bases). V was shortened by 2 bases and J by 8 bases, with 12 bases between the two germline ends. The CDR3 covers 13 residues. Germline CDR1 and CDR2: MDHEN and SYDVKM. CDR3 coding DNA: TGTGCCAGCAGTTTAGTACAGGGAAGGGGCTACACCTTC. Encoded protein: CASSLVQGRGYTF.

The rearrangement joins TRBV11-3 to TRBJ1-2; 7 nucleotides line up with TRBD1. V lost 5 bases to trimming and J lost 8 bases; unmatched junction nucleotides: 11. The CDR3 extends over 14 amino acids. Germline V CDR1 and CDR2: SGHNT, YENEEA. In DNA form, the CDR3 reads TGTGCCAGCAGCGAAAACAGGGGAATCGGGGGCTACACCTTC. Encoded protein: CASSENRGIGGYTF.

This chain uses TRBV5-1 with TRBJ2-6; tentative D call: TRBD2 (5 bases). The CDR3 is 15 residues long. The V gene's germline CDR1 is SGHRS and CDR2 YFSETQ. Trimming took off 0 bases at V and 4 bases at J, with 8 bases between the two ends. CDR3 nucleotides: TGCGCCAGCAGCTTGGTCGGCGGGGGGGCCAACGTCCTGACTTTC. Its protein product is CASSLVGGGANVLTF.

This clone came up a few times. The chain carries TRBV6-1 and TRBJ1-2; TRBD1 matches 9 bases. V lost 1 base to trimming and J lost 7 bases; unmatched junction nucleotides: 7. The germline gives CDR1 MNHNS, CDR2 SASEGT. The CDR3 consists of 15 residues. The CDR3 here is CASSEVNRGRGGYTF. The CDR3 bases are TGTGCCAGCAGTGAAGTAAACAGGGGGCGGGGTGGCTACACCTTC.

This clone showed up just once. The chain has TRBV18 and TRBJ1-5; D perhaps matches TRBD1 (6 bases). V was pared by 5 bases and J by 3 bases, with 11 bases between. The V gene's germline CDR1 is KGHSH and CDR2 LQKENI. The CDR3 sequence is 14 residues long. CDR3 region: CASSSTGPNQPQHF. CDR3 DNA: TGTGCCAGCTCATCAACAGGGCCCAATCAGCCCCAGCATTTT.

The rearrangement joins TRBV10-3 to TRBJ1-2; 10 bases are a match to TRBD1. The CDR3 sequence is 12 residues long. The J segment lost 12 bases and the V segment lost 3 bases, leaving 4 bases of the junction unmatched. Germline CDR1 and CDR2: ENHRY and SYGVKD. The DNA of the CDR3 is TGTGCCATCAGTGAACGGGGACAGGGGAACACCTTC. Residues: CAISERGQGNTF.